Detailed here is one T cell receptor (beta chain). The data derive from a study of shared T cell receptors in the human thymus. Profiling relied on immunoSEQ multiplex PCR, and the TCRdb table lists in-frame clones only, not all of them. This repertoire shows 700,000 or so clones, roughly 85% found once; its top ten account for more than 0.008%. Deletions cut 4 bases from V and 4 bases from J, with 15 bases between. Germline CDR1 is MNHNS and CDR2 is SASEGT. The CDR3 is 15 residues long. The data were also submitted as part of a second study, on human thymus T cells. As that study records: Thymic and blood repertoires seemed to show skewed V and J gene use. Related studies found that unrelated individuals share highly overlapping thymic repertoires.

The sequenced material came from thymocytes. The chain couples TRBV6-1 to TRBJ2-3; weak D call: TRBD2 (7 bases). This receptor was obtained from a girl younger than two with a congenital heart defect. CDR3 nucleotides: TGTGCCAGCAGTGGGGGGGGGCCTGCGTCAGATACGCAGTATTTT. Amino acid sequence: CASSGGGPASDTQYF.